Each of the 16 T cell receptor beta chains below was sequenced from the same sample in a study of neurological immune-mediated disorders. TCRdb reprocessed the 5' RACE reads with MiXCR, giving one entry per CDR3 protein. The data show tens of thousands of distinct CDR3 sequences, just over 2.5% seen once. The source material was PBMCs. The receptor set was obtained from a woman in her 30s with multiple sclerosis.

Many counts were recorded for this clonotype. V usage is TRBV24-1 and J usage is TRBJ1-1; 8 positions agree with TRBD1. Germline loops: CDR1 KGHDR, CDR2 SFDVKD. The CDR3 runs to 13 residues. J gave up 7 bases and V 4 bases, and 4 bases lay outside the gene matches. CDR3 loop: CATSDSTGVEAFF. The CDR3 nucleotides are TGTGCCACCAGTGACTCGACAGGGGTTGAAGCTTTCTTT.

This clonotype was observed many times. This rearrangement joins TRBV18 to TRBJ2-2; D is unresolved. Looked up from germline, CDR1 is KGHSH and CDR2 is LQKENI. V was trimmed by 0 bases and J by 3 bases, leaving 5 bases between them. This CDR3 spans 14 amino acids. DNA for the CDR3: TGTGCCAGCTCACCACCGAACCACACCGGGGAGCTGTTTTTT. This translates into CASSPPNHTGELFF.

This clonotype was observed many times. This chain joins TRBV5-5 and TRBJ2-4, with D perhaps matching TRBD2 (6 bases). This CDR3 is 13 amino acids long. With 4 bases removed from V and 8 bases from J, the gap between germline ends came to 13 bases. Germline V gene lookup returns CDR1 SGHKS and CDR2 YYEKEE (reference sequence). CDR3 bases: TGTGCCAGCAGCGTGGGCCCTAGCGACATTCAGTACTTC. Encoded protein: CASSVGPSDIQYF.

This clonotype has a count of ten or more. The chain recombines TRBV3-1 with TRBJ1-4; 8 bases are a match to TRBD1. Germline V gene lookup returns CDR1 LGHDT and CDR2 YNNKEL (reference sequence). The CDR3 is 16 amino acids. Trimming removed 4 bases from V and 0 bases from J; junction bases left unmatched: 4. In nucleotides, the CDR3 is TGTGCCAGCAGCCTGGACAGGGTTGCAACTAATGAAAAACTGTTTTTT. Protein: CASSLDRVATNEKLFF.

This clonotype was observed at least ten times. This chain joins TRBV6-6 and TRBJ1-5; possible D gene TRBD1, 6 bases. Germline-derived CDR1 and CDR2 are MNHNY and SVGAGI (reference sequence). The CDR3 is 15 residues long. With 5 bases removed from V and 6 bases from J, the gap between germline ends came to 17 bases. The chain's CDR3 is CASSQQGRGSQPQHF. CDR3 in DNA: TGTGCCAGCAGTCAACAGGGAAGGGGTAGTCAGCCCCAGCATTTT.

This clonotype was counted at least ten times. The chain combines TRBV7-9 with TRBJ1-2, with D tentatively TRBD1 (5 bases). The CDR3 covers 13 residues. Trimming pared 2 bases from V and 7 bases from J, leaving 11 bases between. In germline, CDR1 is SEHNR, CDR2 FQNEAQ (reference sequence). The CDR3 is CASSLLGPSGYTF. The DNA for the CDR3 is TGTGCCAGCAGCTTATTGGGACCCTCTGGCTACACCTTC.

Many counts were recorded for this clonotype. V gene TRBV28 combines with J gene TRBJ2-7; D is uncertain. V was trimmed by 5 bases and J by 6 bases, leaving 23 bases between them. The CDR3 totals 16 residues. Germline assignment: CDR1 MDHEN and CDR2 SYDVKM. The CDR3 region has the DNA TGTGCCAGCAGTCCAAGCCTACCAATCTCGCTGCCCGAGCAGTACTTC. Its translation is CASSPSLPISLPEQYF. Complete variable domain (other parts from reference TRBV28 and TRBJ2-7): DVKVTQSSRYLVKRTGEKVFLECVQDMDHENMFWYRQDPGLGLRLIYFSYDVKMKEKGDIPEGYSVSREKKERFSLILESASTNQTSMYLCASSPSLPISLPEQYFGPGTRLTVT.

This clonotype was found a few times. The V and J genes are TRBV18 and TRBJ1-1; D gene unclear. The CDR3 loop spans 14 amino acids. Germline V gene data show CDR1 as KGHSH and CDR2 as LQKENI. Trimming pared 3 bases from V and 3 bases from J, leaving 11 bases between. The CDR3 sequence: CASSPTLSDTEAFF. The CDR3 DNA is TGTGCCAGCTCACCGACACTTTCCGACACTGAAGCTTTCTTT.

This clonotype showed up many times. This sequence joins TRBV29-1 and TRBJ2-7, with D perhaps being TRBD1 or TRBD2 (6 bases each). The germline V gene encodes CDR1 SQVTM and CDR2 ANQGSEA. CDR3 length: 14 amino acids. V shed 5 bases and J shed 3 bases, with 17 bases lying between them. The CDR3, as DNA: TGCAGCGTTTACGGAGGGCAGGGGAGCTACGAGCAGTACTTC. This translates into CSVYGGQGSYEQYF.

This clonotype was seen at least ten times. CDR3 DNA sequence: TGTGCCACCAGCAGCCTGGGATTGACAGAGGAGTTCTTC. Amino acids: CATSSLGLTEEFF. This chain connects TRBV15 to TRBJ2-1; possibly TRBD1 for D (5 bases). The V gene's germline CDR1 is LNHNV and CDR2 YYDKDF (reference sequence). The CDR3 is 13 amino acids. Trimming shortened V by 3 bases and J by 14 bases, and 17 bases separated the two germline ends.

This clonotype was detected ten times or more. The V and J genes are TRBV6-4 and TRBJ1-1; D is unclear. CDR1 is MRHNA and CDR2 is SNTAGT in the germline V gene. V shed 3 bases and J shed 3 bases, with 11 bases lying between them. The CDR3 extends over 14 amino acids. CDR3 sequence reads: CASSESSEDTEAFF. CDR3 bases: TGTGCCAGCAGTGAGAGTAGCGAGGACACTGAAGCTTTCTTT.

In its sample, this clonotype was seen many times. V gene TRBV4-3 combines with J gene TRBJ2-1; D might be TRBD2 (6 bases). The CDR3 consists of 15 residues. The ends were cut back, 1 base at V and 5 bases at J, with 12 bases in the middle. Germline V gives CDR1 LGHNA, CDR2 YSLEER. DNA of the CDR3: TGCGCCAGCAGCCAAGCCCGCGGGAACGACAATGAGCAGTTCTTC. It codes for CASSQARGNDNEQFF.

As regards this clonotype: A much larger clone differs from this one at a single base, so this may be a read error. J is TRBJ2-1 and V is TRBV24-1; D not resolved. This CDR3 spans 12 amino acids. CDR1 KGHDR and CDR2 SFDVKD come from the germline V gene. The CDR3 loop is CATRNRANAQFF. The CDR3 DNA sequence: TGTGCCACCAGGAATAGGGCCAATGCGCAGTTCTTC.

Many counts were recorded for this clonotype. This chain links TRBV28 with TRBJ1-2; TRBD1 might be the D (5 bases). V was pared by 6 bases and J by 1 base, with 15 bases between. The CDR3 covers 15 residues. Germline V gives CDR1 MDHEN, CDR2 SYDVKM. The CDR3 DNA reads as TGTGCCAGCAGATCAGGGCCCCTAAATAACTATGGCTACACCTTC. As protein: CASRSGPLNNYGYTF.

The genes are TRBV29-1 and TRBJ1-2; no reliable D call. Germline CDR1 reads SQVTM; CDR2 reads ANQGSEA. The ends were cut back, 3 bases at V and 5 bases at J, with 13 bases in the middle. This CDR3 spans 13 amino acids. CDR3 protein: CSVEGAPIYGYTF. The CDR3 region has the DNA TGCAGCGTTGAGGGCGCGCCGATTTATGGCTACACCTTC.

This clonotype was detected many times. The chain employs TRBV7-6 and TRBJ2-7, with TRBD2 matching 7 bases. The V gene's germline CDR1 is SGHVS and CDR2 FNYEAQ. Germline trimming cut 0 bases from V and 9 bases from J; bases unmatched to any gene: 8. The CDR3 contains 14 residues. The CDR3 loop is CASSLAGGREWQYF. The CDR3 nucleotides read TGTGCCAGCAGCTTAGCGGGGGGGAGGGAGTGGCAGTACTTC.